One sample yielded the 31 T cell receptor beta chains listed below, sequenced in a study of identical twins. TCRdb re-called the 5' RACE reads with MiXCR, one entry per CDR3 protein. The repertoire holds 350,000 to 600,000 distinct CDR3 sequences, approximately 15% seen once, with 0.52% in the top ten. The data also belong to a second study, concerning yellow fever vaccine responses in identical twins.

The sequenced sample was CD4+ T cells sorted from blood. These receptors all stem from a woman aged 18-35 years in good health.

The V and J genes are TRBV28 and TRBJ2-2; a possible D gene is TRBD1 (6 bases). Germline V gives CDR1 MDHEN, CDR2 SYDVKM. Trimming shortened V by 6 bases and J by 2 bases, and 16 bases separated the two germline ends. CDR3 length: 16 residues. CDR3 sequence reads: CASSPAQGHNTGELFF. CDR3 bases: TGTGCCAGCAGCCCAGCACAGGGCCATAACACCGGGGAGCTGTTTTTT.

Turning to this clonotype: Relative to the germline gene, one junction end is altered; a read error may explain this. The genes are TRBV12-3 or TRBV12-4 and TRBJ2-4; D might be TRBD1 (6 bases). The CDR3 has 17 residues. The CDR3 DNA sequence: TGTGCCTGCAGTTTATTAGCCAGGGGATTAGCCAAAAACATTCAGTACTTC. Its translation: CACSLLARGLAKNIQYF.

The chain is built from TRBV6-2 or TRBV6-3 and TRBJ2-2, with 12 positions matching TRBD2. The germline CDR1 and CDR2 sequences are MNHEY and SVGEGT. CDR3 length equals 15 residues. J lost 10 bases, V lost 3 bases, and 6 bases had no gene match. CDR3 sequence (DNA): TGTGCCAGCAGTTATCTTGGACTAGCGGGGAAGGAGCTGTTTTTT. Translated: CASSYLGLAGKELFF.

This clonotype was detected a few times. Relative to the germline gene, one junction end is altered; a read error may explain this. CDR3 loop: CASSFGPTDTQYF. In nucleotides, the CDR3 is TGTGCTAGCAGCTTCGGGCCAACAGATACGCAGTATTTT. This chain uses TRBV7-7 with TRBJ2-3; D gene ambiguous. Looked up from germline, CDR1 is SSHAT and CDR2 is FNYEAQ (reference sequence). This CDR3 region has 13 residues.

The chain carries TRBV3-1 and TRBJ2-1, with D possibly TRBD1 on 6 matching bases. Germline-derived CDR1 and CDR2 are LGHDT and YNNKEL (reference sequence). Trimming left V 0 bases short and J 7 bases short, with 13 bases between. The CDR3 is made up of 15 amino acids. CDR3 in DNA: TGTGCCAGCAGCCAAGATTGGAGGACAGCAAATGAGCAGTTCTTC. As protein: CASSQDWRTANEQFF.

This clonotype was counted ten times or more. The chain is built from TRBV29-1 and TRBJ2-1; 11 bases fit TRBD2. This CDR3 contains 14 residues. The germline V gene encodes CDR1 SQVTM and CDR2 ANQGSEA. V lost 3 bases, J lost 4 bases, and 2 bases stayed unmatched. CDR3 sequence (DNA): TGCAGCGTTGACCCTAGCGGGGGGTACAATGAGCAGTTCTTC. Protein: CSVDPSGGYNEQFF.

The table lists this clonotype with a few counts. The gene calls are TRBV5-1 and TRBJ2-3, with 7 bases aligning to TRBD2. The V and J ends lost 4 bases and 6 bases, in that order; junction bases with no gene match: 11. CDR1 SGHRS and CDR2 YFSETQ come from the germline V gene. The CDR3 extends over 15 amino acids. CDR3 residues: CASSPTSWGPDTQYF. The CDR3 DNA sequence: TGCGCCAGCAGCCCGACTAGCTGGGGCCCCGATACGCAGTATTTT.

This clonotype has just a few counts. The chain's CDR3 is CSATDRTNYGYTF. The CDR3 DNA reads as TGCAGTGCTACGGACAGGACAAACTATGGCTACACCTTC. The V call is TRBV20-1, the J call TRBJ1-2; 7 nucleotides line up with TRBD1. Germline assignment: CDR1 DFQATT and CDR2 SNEGSKA (reference sequence). Trimming cost V 4 bases and J 2 bases; bases outside gene matches: 4. CDR3 length: 13 amino acids.

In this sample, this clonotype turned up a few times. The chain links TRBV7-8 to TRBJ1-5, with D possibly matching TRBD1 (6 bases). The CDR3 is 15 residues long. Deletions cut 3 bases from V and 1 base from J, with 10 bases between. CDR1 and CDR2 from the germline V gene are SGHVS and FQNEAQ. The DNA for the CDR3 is TGTGCCAGCAGCTTGCCACAGGGAAGCAATCAGCCCCAGCATTTT. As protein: CASSLPQGSNQPQHF.

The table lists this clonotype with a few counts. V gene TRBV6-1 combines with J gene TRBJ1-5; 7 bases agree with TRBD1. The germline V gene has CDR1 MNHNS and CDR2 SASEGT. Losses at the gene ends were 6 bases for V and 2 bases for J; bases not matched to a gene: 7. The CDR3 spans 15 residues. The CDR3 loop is CASRTGQQGNQPQHF. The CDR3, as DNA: TGTGCCAGCAGAACGGGACAGCAAGGCAATCAGCCCCAGCATTTT.

CDR3 sequence reads: CSAGGGHETQYF. The CDR3 region has the DNA TGCAGTGCCGGAGGGGGGCACGAGACCCAGTACTTC. This chain connects TRBV20-1 to TRBJ2-5, with D tentatively TRBD1 or TRBD2 (6 bases each). Germline V CDR1 and CDR2: DFQATT, SNEGSKA (reference sequence). V lost 6 bases and J lost 5, with 13 bases in between. The CDR3 extends over 12 amino acids.

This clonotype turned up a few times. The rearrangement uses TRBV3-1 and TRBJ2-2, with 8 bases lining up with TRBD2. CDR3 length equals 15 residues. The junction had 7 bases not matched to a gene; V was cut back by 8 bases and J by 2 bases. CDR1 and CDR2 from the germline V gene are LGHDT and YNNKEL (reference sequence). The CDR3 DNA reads TGTGCCAGCCGAATAAGCGGGGGTAACACCGGGGAGCTGTTTTTT. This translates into CASRISGGNTGELFF.

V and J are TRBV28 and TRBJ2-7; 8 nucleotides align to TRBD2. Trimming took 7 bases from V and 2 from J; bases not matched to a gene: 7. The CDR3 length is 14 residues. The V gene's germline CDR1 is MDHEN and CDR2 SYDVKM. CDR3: CASTIAGRAYEQYF. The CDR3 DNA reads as TGTGCCAGCACTATAGCGGGACGAGCCTACGAGCAGTACTTC.

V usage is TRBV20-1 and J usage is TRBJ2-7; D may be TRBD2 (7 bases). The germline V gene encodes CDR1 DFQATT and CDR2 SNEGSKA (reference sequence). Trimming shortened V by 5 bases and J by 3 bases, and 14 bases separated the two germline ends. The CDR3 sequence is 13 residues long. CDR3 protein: CSAGGAGYYEQYF. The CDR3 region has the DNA TGCAGTGCTGGGGGGGCGGGATACTACGAGCAGTACTTC.

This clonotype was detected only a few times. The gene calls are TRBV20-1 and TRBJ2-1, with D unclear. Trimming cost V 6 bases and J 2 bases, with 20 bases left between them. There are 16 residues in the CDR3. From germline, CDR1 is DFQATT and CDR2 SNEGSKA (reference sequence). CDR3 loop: CSARSESWPTYNEQFF. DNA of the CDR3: TGCAGTGCCAGGTCCGAGTCGTGGCCCACCTACAATGAGCAGTTCTTC.

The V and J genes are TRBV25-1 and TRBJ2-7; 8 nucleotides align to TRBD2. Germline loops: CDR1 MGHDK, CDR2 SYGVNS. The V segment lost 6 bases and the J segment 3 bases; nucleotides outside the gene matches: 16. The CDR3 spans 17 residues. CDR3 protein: CASRGLGGAGGLYEQYF. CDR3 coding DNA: TGTGCCAGCAGGGGACTTGGAGGGGCGGGGGGCCTCTACGAGCAGTACTTC.

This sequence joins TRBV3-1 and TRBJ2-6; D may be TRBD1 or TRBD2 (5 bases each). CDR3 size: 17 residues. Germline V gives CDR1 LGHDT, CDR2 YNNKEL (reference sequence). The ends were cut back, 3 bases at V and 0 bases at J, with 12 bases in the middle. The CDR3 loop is CASSQGDGNSGANVLTF. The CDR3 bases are TGTGCCAGCAGCCAGGGGGACGGGAACTCTGGGGCCAACGTCCTGACTTTC.

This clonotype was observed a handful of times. CDR3 coding DNA: TGTGCCAGCAGCGTCGGGACTAGCACAGATACGCAGTATTTT. This sequence encodes CASSVGTSTDTQYF. The V gene is TRBV9, the J gene TRBJ2-3; tentative D call: TRBD2 (6 bases). The CDR3 contains 14 residues. The ends were cut back, 2 bases at V and 0 bases at J, with 7 bases in the middle. Germline V CDR1 and CDR2: SGDLS, YYNGEE. Full variable domain (outside the CDR3, taken from reference TRBV9 and TRBJ2-3): DSGVTQTPKHLITATGQRVTLRCSPRSGDLSVYWYQQSLDQGLQFLIQYYNGEERAKGNILERFSAQQFPDLHSELNLSSLELGDSALYFCASSVGTSTDTQYFGPGTRLTVL.

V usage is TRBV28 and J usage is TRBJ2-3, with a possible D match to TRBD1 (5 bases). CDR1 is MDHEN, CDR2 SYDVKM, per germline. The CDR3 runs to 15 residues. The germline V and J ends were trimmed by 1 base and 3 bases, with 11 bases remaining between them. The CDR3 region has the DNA TGTGCCAGCAGTTTATATATGCCAGGGACAGATACGCAGTATTTT. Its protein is CASSLYMPGTDTQYF. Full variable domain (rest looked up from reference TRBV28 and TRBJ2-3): DVKVTQSSRYLVKRTGEKVFLECVQDMDHENMFWYRQDPGLGLRLIYFSYDVKMKEKGDIPEGYSVSREKKERFSLILESASTNQTSMYLCASSLYMPGTDTQYFGPGTRLTVL.

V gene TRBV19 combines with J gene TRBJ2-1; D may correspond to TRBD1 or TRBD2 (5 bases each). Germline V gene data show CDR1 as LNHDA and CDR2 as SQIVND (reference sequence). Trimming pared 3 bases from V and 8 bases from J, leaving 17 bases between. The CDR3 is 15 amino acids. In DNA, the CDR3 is TGTGCCAGTAGTATGATTAGGGGACCGCGCGATGAGCAGTTCTTC. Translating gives CASSMIRGPRDEQFF.

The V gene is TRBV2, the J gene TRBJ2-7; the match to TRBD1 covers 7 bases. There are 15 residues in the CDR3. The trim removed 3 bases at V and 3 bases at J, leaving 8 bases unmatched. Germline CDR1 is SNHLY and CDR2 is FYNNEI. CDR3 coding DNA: TGTGCCAGCAGTGATGGGACAGACGTTCTCTACGAGCAGTACTTC. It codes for CASSDGTDVLYEQYF.

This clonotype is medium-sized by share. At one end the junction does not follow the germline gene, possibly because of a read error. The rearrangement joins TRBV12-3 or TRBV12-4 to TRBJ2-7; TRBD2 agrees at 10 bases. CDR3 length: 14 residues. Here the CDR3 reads CASSLAGASYEQYF. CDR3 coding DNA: TGTGCCAGCAGTCTAGCGGGAGCTTCCTACGAGCAGTACTTC.

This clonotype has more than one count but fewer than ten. CDR3 DNA sequence: TGTGCCAGCAGCCCAAGCGGGGGGATATCCTACGAGCAGTACTTC. This sequence encodes CASSPSGGISYEQYF. J is TRBJ2-7 and V is TRBV4-2, with 9 bases that match TRBD2. This CDR3 is 15 amino acids long. The junction had 5 bases not matched to a gene; V was cut back by 4 bases and J by 1 base. CDR1 and CDR2 (germline): LGHNA, YNFKEQ.

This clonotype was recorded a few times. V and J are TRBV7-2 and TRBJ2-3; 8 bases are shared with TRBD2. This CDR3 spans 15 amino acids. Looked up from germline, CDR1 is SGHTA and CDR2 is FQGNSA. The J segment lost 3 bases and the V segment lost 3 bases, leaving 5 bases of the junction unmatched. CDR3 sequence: CASSFRGLATDTQYF. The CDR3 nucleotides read TGTGCCAGCAGCTTCCGAGGACTAGCAACAGATACGCAGTATTTT.

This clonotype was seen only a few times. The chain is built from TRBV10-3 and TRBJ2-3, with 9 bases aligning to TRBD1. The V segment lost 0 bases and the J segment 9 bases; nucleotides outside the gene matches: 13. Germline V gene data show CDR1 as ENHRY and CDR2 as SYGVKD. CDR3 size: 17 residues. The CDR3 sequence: CAISESVRTGDQPTQYF. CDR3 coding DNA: TGTGCCATCAGTGAGTCTGTGAGGACAGGGGACCAACCGACGCAGTATTTT.

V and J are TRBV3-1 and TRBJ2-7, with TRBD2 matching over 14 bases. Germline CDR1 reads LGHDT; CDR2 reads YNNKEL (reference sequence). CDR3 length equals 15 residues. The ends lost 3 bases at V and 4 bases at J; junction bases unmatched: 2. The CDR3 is CASSHGTSGRYEQYF. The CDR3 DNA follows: TGTGCCAGCAGCCACGGGACTAGCGGGAGATACGAGCAGTACTTC.

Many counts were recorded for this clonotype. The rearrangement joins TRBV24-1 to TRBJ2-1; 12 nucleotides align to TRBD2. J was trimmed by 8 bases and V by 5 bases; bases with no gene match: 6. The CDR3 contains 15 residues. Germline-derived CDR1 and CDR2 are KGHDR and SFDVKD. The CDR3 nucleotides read TGTGCCACCAGTGGGTTGACTAGCGGGAGTCATGAGCAGTTCTTC. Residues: CATSGLTSGSHEQFF.

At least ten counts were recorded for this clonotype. The CDR3 DNA sequence: TGTGCCAGCAGCCCCGGGGGGGGGGCCTACACCGGGGAGCTGTTTTTT. Residues: CASSPGGGAYTGELFF. This chain uses TRBV7-6 with TRBJ2-2; 8 bases match TRBD2. Germline V lookup: CDR1 SGHVS, CDR2 FNYEAQ. The CDR3 covers 16 residues. J was trimmed by 3 bases and V by 5 bases; bases with no gene match: 8.

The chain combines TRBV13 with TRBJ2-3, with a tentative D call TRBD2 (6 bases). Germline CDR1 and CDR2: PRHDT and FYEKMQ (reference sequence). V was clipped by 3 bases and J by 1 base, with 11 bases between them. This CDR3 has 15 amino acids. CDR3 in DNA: TGTGCCAGCAGCTTGTTCTGGGGGGGCACAGATACGCAGTATTTT. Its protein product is CASSLFWGGTDTQYF.

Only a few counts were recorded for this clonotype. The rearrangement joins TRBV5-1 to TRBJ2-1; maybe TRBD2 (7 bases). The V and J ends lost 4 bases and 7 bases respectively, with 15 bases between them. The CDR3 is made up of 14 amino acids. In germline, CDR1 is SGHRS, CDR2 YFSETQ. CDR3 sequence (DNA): TGCGCCAGCAGCCCCCCGGGGGGCCGGAATGAGCAGTTCTTC. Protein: CASSPPGGRNEQFF.

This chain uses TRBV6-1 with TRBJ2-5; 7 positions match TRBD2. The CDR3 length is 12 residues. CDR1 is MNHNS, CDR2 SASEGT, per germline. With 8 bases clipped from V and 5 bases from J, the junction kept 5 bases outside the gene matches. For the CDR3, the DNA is TGTGCCAGCCTGGGGGAGGGGGAGACCCAGTACTTC. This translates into CASLGEGETQYF.